The T cell receptor beta chain described here comes from a study of T cell responses to AZD1222 COVID-19 vaccine. Points from the study as a whole: The donor cohort was predominantly white British with a female majority, and clonal diversity may have been underestimated. Sampling captured repertoires only after the peak T cell response. Nearly half of spike-specific TCRs reportedly go after variant regions that carry no mutations.

The CDR3 loop spans 17 amino acids. Between the trimmed V and J ends, which lost 4 bases and 0 bases, there was a span of 16 bases. Germline CDR1 is MNHNS and CDR2 is SASEGT. Note on this clone: Its specificity is not known.

Profiled with immunoSEQ multiplex PCR; TCRdb holds only in-frame clones, not every one. The table shows about 180,000 clones, with around 90% occurring only once. Pooled together were second doses at about 4 or about 12 weeks. The chain recombines TRBV6-1 with TRBJ1-3; D is perhaps TRBD1 (6 bases). The clonotype was recovered from an adult who received the AZD1222 COVID-19 vaccine. The source was peripheral blood, collected 28 days after the second AZD1222 dose. The CDR3 DNA reads TGTGCCAGCAGTGGGCCTCTCAGGACAGACTCTGGAAACACCATATATTTT. The encoded protein is CASSGPLRTDSGNTIYF.